The 17 T cell receptor beta chains below all came from one sample that was sequenced in a study of sequential checkpoint blockade in melanoma. Here immunoSEQ multiplex PCR was the method, and the copy in TCRdb shows in-frame clones only, minus some. The profile shows about 9,100 clones, approximately 81% of them singletons. As to treatment: randomized to nivolumab then ipilimumab (arm A) or the reverse (arm B). Here the sequenced sample was CD8+ T cells sorted from blood (inferred from file names), taken from a patient given nivolumab and ipilimumab in sequence. All receptors derive from a human donor with melanoma.

V is TRBV4-1 and J is TRBJ1-5; TRBD1 matches 8 bases. The germline V gene has CDR1 MGHRA and CDR2 YSYEKL. The CDR3 runs to 16 residues. With V trimmed by 4 bases and J by 0 bases, 5 bases remained unmatched. CDR3 DNA sequence: TGCGCCAGCAGCCTCGAACAGGGGGATAGCAATCAGCCCCAGCATTTT. Translation: CASSLEQGDSNQPQHF.

V and J are TRBV6-5 and TRBJ2-3, with TRBD2 matching over 8 bases. V shed 4 bases and J 0 bases; nucleotides not matched to a gene: 3. This CDR3 is built from 15 residues. Per germline, CDR1 MNHEY and CDR2 SVGAGI. The CDR3 bases are TGTGCCAGCAGTTCACTAGCGGATAGCACAGATACGCAGTATTTT. Translation gives CASSSLADSTDTQYF.

The chain employs TRBV6-5 and TRBJ1-2, with 9 bases identical to TRBD1. Germline-derived CDR1 and CDR2 are MNHEY and SVGAGI. CDR3 length: 14 residues. Trimming removed 5 bases from V and 5 bases from J; junction bases left unmatched: 6. The CDR3 region has the DNA TGTGCCAGCAGTCCACAGGGGGCGCCTTATGGCTACACCTTC. Amino acid sequence: CASSPQGAPYGYTF.

This chain connects TRBV6-1 to TRBJ1-1; D gene ambiguous. Germline values: CDR1 MNHNS, CDR2 SASEGT. With 6 bases removed from V and 1 base from J, the gap between germline ends came to 12 bases. There are 14 residues in the CDR3. The DNA for the CDR3 is TGTGCCAGCAGACGTATCGGAGCGAACACTGAAGCTTTCTTT. Protein product: CASRRIGANTEAFF.

This chain connects TRBV11-2 to TRBJ2-7, with D possibly being TRBD1 (6 bases). The CDR3 has 13 residues. V was cut by 5 bases and J by 2 bases, with 10 bases left in between. Germline lookup yields CDR1 SGHAT and CDR2 FQNNGV. The CDR3 coding sequence is TGTGCCAGCAGCACCCGGGACACCTACGAGCAGTACTTC. Protein sequence: CASSTRDTYEQYF.

The chain has TRBV7-9 and TRBJ1-1; D is unresolved. The CDR3 spans 15 residues. The V gene's germline CDR1 is SEHNR and CDR2 FQNEAQ (reference sequence). The V and J ends lost 5 bases and 2 bases respectively, with 15 bases between them. The CDR3 DNA is TGTGCCAGCAGCCCCTGGAGGGTCCCAAACACTGAAGCTTTCTTT. Residues: CASSPWRVPNTEAFF.

The V call is TRBV4-2, the J call TRBJ2-7, with TRBD1 identical over 7 bases. The CDR3 spans 13 residues. The germline V gene has CDR1 LGHNA and CDR2 YNFKEQ. Losses at the gene ends were 5 bases for V and 2 bases for J; bases not matched to a gene: 3. The CDR3 DNA sequence: TGTGCCAGCAGCTCGGGACAGACCTACGAGCAGTACTTC. Its protein is CASSSGQTYEQYF.

This rearrangement joins TRBV19 to TRBJ2-2; D is perhaps TRBD2 (5 bases). The CDR3 has 15 residues. The germline gives CDR1 LNHDA, CDR2 SQIVND (reference sequence). With 6 bases removed from V and 0 bases from J, the gap between germline ends came to 11 bases. The CDR3 bases are TGTGCCAGTAGGAGGGCCAAGGCGAACACCGGGGAGCTGTTTTTT. Its protein product is CASRRAKANTGELFF. The full variable domain, with the rest looked up from reference TRBV19 and TRBJ2-2, is DGGITQSPKYLFRKEGQNVTLSCEQNLNHDAMYWYRQDPGQGLRLIYYSQIVNDFQKGDIAEGYSVSREKKESFPLTVTSAQKNPTAFYLCASRRAKANTGELFFGEGSRLTVL.

The chain carries TRBV6-1 and TRBJ2-7; 10 nucleotides align to TRBD1. The V and J ends lost 1 base and 0 bases, in that order; junction bases with no gene match: 0. Germline values: CDR1 MNHNS, CDR2 SASEGT. CDR3 length: 15 amino acids. The CDR3 DNA reads as TGTGCCAGCAGTGAAGGGACAGGGGGCTCCTACGAGCAGTACTTC. Translation gives CASSEGTGGSYEQYF.

The chain employs TRBV7-6 and TRBJ2-1; 9 positions agree with TRBD2. Trimming at V came to 5 bases and at J to 4 bases, leaving 18 bases not matched to a gene. Germline-derived CDR1 and CDR2 are SGHVS and FNYEAQ. The CDR3 has 19 amino acids. The CDR3 spells CASSLNAQSLAGSYNEQFF. CDR3 sequence (DNA): TGTGCCAGCAGCCTGAACGCCCAATCACTAGCGGGTTCATACAATGAGCAGTTCTTC.

The V call is TRBV7-8, the J call TRBJ1-2; D unclear. CDR3 length equals 14 residues. V lost 0 bases to trimming and J lost 8 bases, with 13 bases between them. Per germline, CDR1 SGHVS and CDR2 FQNEAQ. This chain's CDR3 is CASSLASYSGGYTF. For the CDR3, the DNA is TGTGCCAGCAGCTTAGCAAGTTACAGCGGAGGCTACACCTTC.

CDR3 region: CATSINVQETPLHF. The CDR3 nucleotides read TGTGCCACCAGCATAAATGTACAGGAGACACCCCTCCACTTT. This chain uses TRBV15 with TRBJ1-6; perhaps TRBD1 as D (5 bases). This CDR3 spans 14 amino acids. The V gene lost 4 bases and the J gene lost 11 bases, with 15 bases spanning the gap. In germline, CDR1 is LNHNV, CDR2 YYDKDF (reference sequence).

This clone showed up just once. J is TRBJ2-1 and V is TRBV27, with 8 positions matching TRBD2. Germline loops: CDR1 MNHEY, CDR2 SMNVEV (reference sequence). After removal of 5 bases from V and 6 bases from J, the junction contained 9 bases not matched to a gene. The CDR3 covers 15 residues. The CDR3 protein is CASSVRLASGNEQFF. Written as DNA, the CDR3 is TGTGCCAGCAGTGTTCGACTAGCGTCAGGCAATGAGCAGTTCTTC.

The rearrangement uses TRBV6-5 and TRBJ2-7; TRBD2 agrees at 9 bases. The CDR3 totals 16 residues. CDR1 MNHEY and CDR2 SVGAGI come from the germline V gene. Trimming removed 0 bases from V and 2 bases from J; junction bases left unmatched: 5. CDR3 loop: CASSYSSGRRPYEQYF. CDR3 bases: TGTGCCAGCAGTTACTCAAGCGGGAGGCGTCCCTACGAGCAGTACTTC.

CDR3 in DNA: TGTGCCAGCGGAAGGGGACAGTCTTACGAGCAGTACTTC. Translated: CASGRGQSYEQYF. J is TRBJ2-7 and V is TRBV27; TRBD1 aligns across 7 bases. The CDR3 loop spans 13 amino acids. Germline trimming cut 8 bases from V and 4 bases from J; bases unmatched to any gene: 8. Germline CDR1 MNHEY, CDR2 SMNVEV (reference sequence).

The J gene is TRBJ1-1, the V gene TRBV7-9; TRBD1 might be the D (6 bases). There are 12 residues in the CDR3. Germline V gives CDR1 SEHNR, CDR2 FQNEAQ (reference sequence). V was pared by 3 bases and J by 5 bases, with 7 bases between. For the CDR3, the DNA is TGTGCCAGCAGCTTCACAGGGACTGAAGCTTTCTTT. It is translated as CASSFTGTEAFF.

This clone appeared a few times. The chain links TRBV11-1 to TRBJ2-7, with TRBD2 matching 12 bases. The germline CDR1 and CDR2 sequences are SGHAT and FQDESV (reference sequence). This CDR3 has 14 residues. Trimming removed 4 bases from V and 3 bases from J; junction bases left unmatched: 1. CDR3 sequence reads: CASSWTSGNYEQYF. The CDR3, as DNA: TGTGCCAGCAGCTGGACTAGCGGGAACTACGAGCAGTACTTC.